This entry lists 28 T cell receptor beta chains sequenced from one sample in a study of blood T cell repertoires in COVID-19. Sequencing was performed with immunoSEQ multiplex PCR; in TCRdb, only in-frame clones are kept and a portion is missing. The table includes about 110,000 clones, 70% to 90% detected once. Sequenced sample: peripheral blood. Receptor source: a man aged 40-49 years with acute or convalescent COVID-19.

V is TRBV7-9 and J is TRBJ2-7; 8 nucleotides align to TRBD1. Trimming took 7 bases from V and 6 from J; bases not matched to a gene: 11. Germline assignment: CDR1 SEHNR and CDR2 FQNEAQ (reference sequence). This CDR3 has 14 amino acids. The CDR3, as DNA: TGTGCCAGCAAACCACGGACAGGGCCTGGCGAGCAGTACTTC. Translated, it gives CASKPRTGPGEQYF.

The J gene is TRBJ2-1, the V gene TRBV19, with 8 nucleotides matching TRBD2. J lost 7 bases, V lost 5 bases, and 10 bases had no gene match. Germline CDR1 reads LNHDA; CDR2 reads SQIVND (reference sequence). This CDR3 has 15 amino acids. The CDR3 reads CASSPYSRGVNEQFF. The CDR3 nucleotides read TGTGCCAGTAGTCCCTACTCGCGGGGGGTGAATGAGCAGTTCTTC.

This chain links TRBV5-1 with TRBJ2-3; D gene unclear. The germline V and J ends were trimmed by 3 bases and 4 bases, with 12 bases remaining between them. Germline CDR1 reads SGHRS; CDR2 reads YFSETQ. The CDR3 runs to 14 residues. The CDR3 here is CASSSLQSADTQYF. In nucleotides, the CDR3 is TGCGCCAGCAGCTCCCTGCAATCGGCAGATACGCAGTATTTT.

This chain uses TRBV15 with TRBJ1-6; D unresolved. This CDR3 contains 15 residues. V lost 3 bases to trimming and J lost 7 bases, with 13 bases between them. Germline V gene lookup returns CDR1 LNHNV and CDR2 YYDKDF (reference sequence). CDR3 residues: CATSSHTAINSPLHF. The CDR3 nucleotides are TGTGCCACCAGCAGCCACACAGCCATCAATTCACCCCTCCACTTT.

The chain couples TRBV6-1 to TRBJ2-3; 10 bases agree with TRBD2. Germline trimming cut 2 bases from V and 11 bases from J; bases unmatched to any gene: 10. CDR1 and CDR2 from the germline V gene are MNHNS and SASEGT. The CDR3 totals 15 residues. The DNA of the CDR3 is TGTGCCAGCAGTGAACGTAGCGGGGGGATCAGGGGGCAGTATTTT. This codes for CASSERSGGIRGQYF.

V is TRBV9 and J is TRBJ2-7; 11 bases map to TRBD2. In germline, CDR1 is SGDLS, CDR2 YYNGEE. The CDR3 runs 16 residues. After removal of 1 base from V and 2 bases from J, the junction contained 5 bases not matched to a gene. The CDR3: CASSVSGTSGTYEQYF. CDR3 coding DNA: TGTGCCAGCAGCGTATCCGGGACTAGCGGTACCTACGAGCAGTACTTC.

This chain links TRBV6-2 or TRBV6-3 with TRBJ2-2, with 8 bases that match TRBD2. The CDR3 totals 17 residues. The germline V gene has CDR1 MNHEY and CDR2 SVGEGT. J gave up 0 bases and V 2 bases, and 5 bases lay outside the gene matches. CDR3 DNA: TGTGCCAGCAGTTACGGTTCGGGGGGGCCGAACACCGGGGAGCTGTTTTTT. Protein product: CASSYGSGGPNTGELFF.

The chain uses TRBV21-1 and TRBJ2-3; TRBD1, the table's D call, lacks a check against the DNA. TRBV21-1 is assigned pseudogene status. CDR3 size: 16 residues. The DNA of the CDR3 is TGTGCCAGCAGCAAAGAAGGGGGAGTTGGATCAGATACGCAGTATTTT. Its protein is CASSKEGGVGSDTQYF.

The V and J genes are TRBV4-1 and TRBJ2-5, with 7 bases identical to TRBD1. CDR1 and CDR2 (germline): MGHRA, YSYEKL. With 0 bases clipped from V and 3 bases from J, the junction kept 7 bases outside the gene matches. This CDR3 region has 16 residues. CDR3 protein: CASSQDWQGVEETQYF. The CDR3 DNA reads as TGCGCCAGCAGCCAAGATTGGCAGGGGGTCGAAGAGACCCAGTACTTC.

V and J are TRBV28 and TRBJ2-7, with 9 positions matching TRBD1. Germline assignment: CDR1 MDHEN and CDR2 SYDVKM. The CDR3 totals 15 residues. The V and J ends lost 10 bases and 5 bases, in that order; junction bases with no gene match: 15. Written as DNA, the CDR3 is TGTGCCACCATAAGAGGGGGACAGGGATTCCACGAGCAGTACTTC. It specifies CATIRGGQGFHEQYF. The full variable domain, with the rest looked up from reference TRBV28 and TRBJ2-7, is DVKVTQSSRYLVKRTGEKVFLECVQDMDHENMFWYRQDPGLGLRLIYFSYDVKMKEKGDIPEGYSVSREKKERFSLILESASTNQTSMYLCATIRGGQGFHEQYFGPGTRLTVT.

The V and J genes are TRBV28 and TRBJ2-2; no reliable D call. Germline CDR1 and CDR2: MDHEN and SYDVKM. Deletions cut 6 bases from V and 2 bases from J, with 7 bases between. The CDR3 length is 13 residues. The CDR3, as DNA: TGTGCCAGCAGCCTACCAAACACCGGGGAGCTGTTTTTT. Residues: CASSLPNTGELFF.

J is TRBJ1-6 and V is TRBV4-2; possible D gene TRBD1, 6 bases. The CDR3 totals 13 residues. V lost 9 bases, J lost 7 bases, and 13 bases lay in between. Germline CDR1 reads LGHNA; CDR2 reads YNFKEQ. The chain's CDR3 is CASQEQGNSPLHF. The DNA for the CDR3 is TGTGCCAGTCAGGAGCAGGGGAATTCACCCCTCCACTTT.

The rearrangement uses TRBV6-2 or TRBV6-3 and TRBJ1-5, with 8 bases matching TRBD1. Germline lookup yields CDR1 MNHEY and CDR2 SVGEGT. CDR3 length equals 16 residues. The junction had 8 bases not matched to a gene; V was cut back by 4 bases and J by 3 bases. The CDR3 here is CASSSSRDRNNQPQHF. The CDR3 bases are TGTGCCAGCAGTTCCAGCCGGGACAGGAACAATCAGCCCCAGCATTTT.

The chain employs TRBV14 and TRBJ2-3, with D tentatively TRBD2 (7 bases). The CDR3 totals 18 residues. Germline lookup yields CDR1 SGHDN and CDR2 FVKESK. V lost 2 bases and J lost 8, with 26 bases in between. The CDR3 loop reads CASSQRGAGRGLPSTQYF. The CDR3 coding sequence is TGTGCCAGCAGCCAAAGAGGCGCGGGGCGGGGGCTCCCTTCTACGCAGTATTTT.

This clone has a single count. J is TRBJ1-6 and V is TRBV6-9; no reliable D call. Trimming left V 2 bases short and J 7 bases short, with 15 bases between. From germline, CDR1 is MNHGY and CDR2 SVAAGI. The length of the CDR3 is 16 residues. The CDR3 DNA reads TGTGCCAGCAGTTATCTGAGGGAGACTGAAAATTCACCCCTCCACTTT. Translated: CASSYLRETENSPLHF.

Of note for this clone: Other DNA variants within this sample encode the same CDR3. This chain joins TRBV19 and TRBJ2-3, with D possibly being TRBD2 (5 bases). The ends were cut back, 2 bases at V and 0 bases at J, with 9 bases in the middle. The germline CDR1 and CDR2 sequences are LNHDA and SQIVND (reference sequence). CDR3 length: 15 amino acids. The CDR3 sequence is CASSISGPSTDTQYF. The CDR3 bases are TGTGCCAGTAGTATAAGCGGACCTAGCACAGATACGCAGTATTTT.

The V call is TRBV14, the J call TRBJ2-5; 9 positions agree with TRBD1. Germline lookup yields CDR1 SGHDN and CDR2 FVKESK. The CDR3 runs 15 residues. Trimming removed 4 bases from V and 1 base from J; junction bases left unmatched: 4. This CDR3 reads CASSPHRGPQETQYF. The CDR3 coding sequence is TGTGCCAGCAGCCCCCACAGGGGGCCCCAAGAGACCCAGTACTTC.

The chain has TRBV11-3 and TRBJ2-1, with D perhaps TRBD1 (5 bases). This CDR3 region has 14 residues. With 4 bases removed from V and 8 bases from J, the gap between germline ends came to 15 bases. Germline CDR1 and CDR2: SGHNT and YENEEA. For the CDR3, the DNA is TGTGCCAGCAGCTCGTGGGGCGCTGGCGATGAGCAGTTCTTC. This sequence encodes CASSSWGAGDEQFF.

This clone was recorded a few times. This chain uses TRBV4-2 with TRBJ2-2; a possible D gene is TRBD2 (6 bases). Trimming cost V 7 bases and J 3 bases, with 15 bases left between them. Germline values: CDR1 LGHNA, CDR2 YNFKEQ. The CDR3 runs 15 residues. DNA of the CDR3: TGTGCCAGCACCCCTCGGGACTCCTACACCGGGGAGCTGTTTTTT. Its translation: CASTPRDSYTGELFF.

This clone was recorded once. This chain uses TRBV6-5 with TRBJ2-5, with TRBD1 matching 8 bases. In germline, CDR1 is MNHEY, CDR2 SVGAGI. This CDR3 spans 15 amino acids. V lost 0 bases, J lost 3 bases, and 3 bases stayed unmatched. The CDR3 reads CASSYSGQGKETQYF. In DNA form, the CDR3 reads TGTGCCAGCAGTTACTCCGGACAGGGCAAAGAGACCCAGTACTTC.

In nucleotides, the CDR3 is TGTGCCAGCAGGACAATGGGCGGGTTAATCTACGAGCAGTACTTC. Translated: CASRTMGGLIYEQYF. V and J are TRBV6-5 and TRBJ2-7; D perhaps matches TRBD2 (5 bases). The CDR3 length is 15 residues. Trimming took 6 bases from V and 3 from J, leaving 18 bases between them. The germline CDR1 and CDR2 sequences are MNHEY and SVGAGI.

This rearrangement joins TRBV3-1 (or the pseudogene TRBV3-2) to TRBJ2-1, with 8 positions matching TRBD2. Per the germline V gene, CDR1 is LGHDT and CDR2 is YNNKEL (reference sequence). V dropped 1 base and J dropped 7; count of bases not matched to a gene: 18. The CDR3 loop spans 19 amino acids. The CDR3 loop is CASSQVRVAGPFKSNEQFF. DNA for the CDR3: TGTGCCAGCAGCCAAGTAAGGGTAGCGGGGCCTTTCAAGAGTAATGAGCAGTTCTTC.

The chain is built from TRBV28 and TRBJ1-3; D gene uncertain. Trimming removed 3 bases from V and 0 bases from J, with 12 bases in between. Germline V gene lookup returns CDR1 MDHEN and CDR2 SYDVKM. This CDR3 spans 16 amino acids. CDR3 DNA: TGTGCCAGCAGTTTGTCCCGCCCGAGCTCTGGAAACACCATATATTTT. Translated: CASSLSRPSSGNTIYF.

The CDR3 spells CASSLGLAGGSVGETQYF. DNA for the CDR3: TGTGCCAGCAGCCTCGGACTAGCGGGGGGGTCTGTAGGTGAGACCCAGTACTTC. The chain carries TRBV14 and TRBJ2-5; 15 bases are a match to TRBD2. The CDR3 is 18 residues long. CDR1 SGHDN and CDR2 FVKESK come from the germline V gene. Trimming took 4 bases from V and 5 from J; bases not matched to a gene: 11.

The CDR3 is CASSLTLRHEQYF. The CDR3 nucleotides read TGTGCCAGCAGTCTGACACTCCGGCACGAGCAGTACTTC. The chain is built from TRBV6-5 and TRBJ2-7; D uncertain. The V gene's germline CDR1 is MNHEY and CDR2 SVGAGI. Trimming pared 5 bases from V and 5 bases from J, leaving 13 bases between. The length of the CDR3 is 13 residues.

The rearrangement links TRBV11-2 to TRBJ2-3, with 11 positions matching TRBD2. V lost 5 bases to trimming and J lost 6 bases; unmatched junction nucleotides: 16. CDR1 and CDR2 (germline): SGHAT, FQNNGV. The CDR3 contains 18 residues. The CDR3 loop is CASSRQGNSGRARDTQYF. The CDR3 DNA sequence: TGTGCCAGCAGCCGACAGGGGAATAGCGGGAGGGCCAGGGATACGCAGTATTTT. The complete variable domain, with remaining parts taken from reference TRBV11-2 and TRBJ2-3, reads EAGVAQSPRYKIIEKRQSVAFWCNPISGHATLYWYQQILGQGPKLLIQFQNNGVVDDSQLPKDRFSAERLKGVDSTLKIQPAKLEDSAVYLCASSRQGNSGRARDTQYFGPGTRLTVL.

This clone has only a few counts. The chain has TRBV12-3 or TRBV12-4 and TRBJ2-5; D remains unclear. V lost 6 bases and J lost 7, with 15 bases in between. The CDR3 is 13 residues long. CDR3 in amino acids: CASRKTALRTQYF. The CDR3 DNA sequence: TGTGCCAGCAGGAAAACAGCCCTCCGGACCCAGTACTTC.

J is TRBJ1-2 and V is TRBV12-3 or TRBV12-4; D gene unclear. CDR3 length: 13 amino acids. V shed 6 bases and J shed 0 bases, with 8 bases lying between them. In DNA form, the CDR3 reads TGTGCCAGCAGCCCTCTAGCTAACTATGGCTACACCTTC. Translating it yields CASSPLANYGYTF.